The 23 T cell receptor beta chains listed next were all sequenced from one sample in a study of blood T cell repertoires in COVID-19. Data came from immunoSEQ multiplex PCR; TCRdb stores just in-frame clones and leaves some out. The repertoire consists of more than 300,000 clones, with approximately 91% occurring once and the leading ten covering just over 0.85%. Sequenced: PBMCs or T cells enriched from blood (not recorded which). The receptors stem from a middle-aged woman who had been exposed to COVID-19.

The CDR3 loop is CSVDADRPNYGYTF. The DNA of the CDR3 is TGCAGCGTTGATGCGGACAGGCCCAACTATGGCTACACCTTC. The chain joins TRBV29-1 to TRBJ1-2, with TRBD1 identical over 7 bases. The CDR3 runs to 14 residues. CDR1 SQVTM and CDR2 ANQGSEA come from the germline V gene. The V and J ends lost 3 bases and 2 bases, in that order; junction bases with no gene match: 6.

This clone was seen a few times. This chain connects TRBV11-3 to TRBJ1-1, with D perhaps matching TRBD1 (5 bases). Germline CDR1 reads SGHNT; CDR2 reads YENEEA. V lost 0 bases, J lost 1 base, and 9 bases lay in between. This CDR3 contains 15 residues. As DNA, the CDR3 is TGTGCCAGCAGCTTAGATTCAGGGCCGAACACTGAAGCTTTCTTT. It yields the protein CASSLDSGPNTEAFF.

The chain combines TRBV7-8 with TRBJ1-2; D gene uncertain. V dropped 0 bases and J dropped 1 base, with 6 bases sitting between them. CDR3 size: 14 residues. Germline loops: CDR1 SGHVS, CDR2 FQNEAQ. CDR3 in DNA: TGTGCCAGCAGCTTAGCGGCGGTTAACTATGGCTACACCTTC. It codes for CASSLAAVNYGYTF.

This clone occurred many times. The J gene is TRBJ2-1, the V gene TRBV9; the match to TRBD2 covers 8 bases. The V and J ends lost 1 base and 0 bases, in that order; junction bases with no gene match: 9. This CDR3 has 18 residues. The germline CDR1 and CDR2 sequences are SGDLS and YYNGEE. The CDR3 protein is CASSVQGSGTTSYNEQFF. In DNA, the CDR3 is TGTGCCAGCAGCGTACAAGGTAGCGGGACAACCTCCTACAATGAGCAGTTCTTC.

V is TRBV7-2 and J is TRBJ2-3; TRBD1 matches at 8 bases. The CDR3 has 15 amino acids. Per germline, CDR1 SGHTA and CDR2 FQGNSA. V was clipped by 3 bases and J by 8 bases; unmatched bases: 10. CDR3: CASSFKRTGPLTQYF. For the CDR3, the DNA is TGTGCCAGCAGCTTCAAGCGGACAGGGCCACTTACGCAGTATTTT.

The CDR3 DNA is TGTGCCAGCAGCTCCCAGGGACTAGCGGGAGCCCTCATCGAGCAGTACTTC. Residues: CASSSQGLAGALIEQYF. This sequence joins TRBV9 and TRBJ2-7; TRBD2 matches at 14 bases. With V trimmed by 4 bases and J by 6 bases, 12 bases remained unmatched. CDR1 and CDR2 (germline): SGDLS, YYNGEE. The CDR3 is 17 amino acids.

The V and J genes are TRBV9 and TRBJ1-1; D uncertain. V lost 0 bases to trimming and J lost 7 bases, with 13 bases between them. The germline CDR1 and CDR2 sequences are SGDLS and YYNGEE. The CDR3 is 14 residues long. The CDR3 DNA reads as TGTGCCAGCAGCGTAGCGCCTCAAGAGTTTGAAGCTTTCTTT. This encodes CASSVAPQEFEAFF.

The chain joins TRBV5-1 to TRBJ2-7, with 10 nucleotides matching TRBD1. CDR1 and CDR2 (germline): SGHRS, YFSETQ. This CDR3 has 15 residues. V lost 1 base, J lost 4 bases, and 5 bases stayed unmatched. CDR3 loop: CASSLKGQGMYEQYF. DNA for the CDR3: TGCGCCAGCAGCTTGAAGGGACAGGGGATGTACGAGCAGTACTTC.

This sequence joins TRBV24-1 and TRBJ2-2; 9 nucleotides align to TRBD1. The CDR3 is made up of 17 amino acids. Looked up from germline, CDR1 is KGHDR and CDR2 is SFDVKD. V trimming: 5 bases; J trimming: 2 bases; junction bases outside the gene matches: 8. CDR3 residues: CATSAKMTGGNTGELFF. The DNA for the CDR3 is TGTGCCACCAGTGCTAAAATGACAGGGGGAAACACCGGGGAGCTGTTTTTT.

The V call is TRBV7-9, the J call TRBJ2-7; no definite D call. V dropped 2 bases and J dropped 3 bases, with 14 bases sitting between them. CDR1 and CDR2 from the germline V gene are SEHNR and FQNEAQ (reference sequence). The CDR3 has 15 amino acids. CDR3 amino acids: CASSLTELAGYEQYF. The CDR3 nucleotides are TGTGCCAGCAGCTTAACCGAGCTGGCAGGCTACGAGCAGTACTTC.

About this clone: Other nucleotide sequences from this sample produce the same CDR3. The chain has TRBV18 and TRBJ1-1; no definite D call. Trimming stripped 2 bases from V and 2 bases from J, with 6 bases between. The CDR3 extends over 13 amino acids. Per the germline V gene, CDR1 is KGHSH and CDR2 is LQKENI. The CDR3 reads CASSPGPNTEAFF. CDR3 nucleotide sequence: TGTGCCAGCTCACCAGGGCCCAACACTGAAGCTTTCTTT.

CDR3 coding DNA: TGTGCCAGCAGTTACTCCAGGGGGCTGCGTGGCTACACCTTC. The encoded protein is CASSYSRGLRGYTF. The J gene is TRBJ1-2, the V gene TRBV6-2 or TRBV6-3; 8 bases line up with TRBD1. Unmatched junction bases numbered 4, after V lost 0 bases and J lost 7 bases. Germline CDR1 MNHEY, CDR2 SVGEGT. The CDR3 is 14 amino acids.

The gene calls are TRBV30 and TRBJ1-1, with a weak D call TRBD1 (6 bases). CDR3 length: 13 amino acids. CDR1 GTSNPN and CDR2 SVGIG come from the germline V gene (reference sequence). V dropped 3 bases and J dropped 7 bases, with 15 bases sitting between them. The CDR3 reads CAWRIDRSHEAFF. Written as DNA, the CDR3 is TGTGCCTGGAGGATTGACAGGTCCCATGAAGCTTTCTTT.

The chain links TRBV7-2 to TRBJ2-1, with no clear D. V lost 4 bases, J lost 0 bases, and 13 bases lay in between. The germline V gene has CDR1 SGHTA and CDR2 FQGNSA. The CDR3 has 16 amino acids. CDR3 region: CASSSGARSSYNEQFF. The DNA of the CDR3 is TGTGCCAGCAGCTCGGGTGCGAGGAGCTCCTACAATGAGCAGTTCTTC.

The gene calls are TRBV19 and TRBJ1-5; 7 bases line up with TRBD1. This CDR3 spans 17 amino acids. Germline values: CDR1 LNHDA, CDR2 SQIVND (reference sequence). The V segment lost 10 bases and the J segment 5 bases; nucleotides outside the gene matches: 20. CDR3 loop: CATEPTSGTARYQPQHF. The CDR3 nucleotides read TGTGCCACCGAACCCACCTCGGGGACAGCCAGATATCAGCCCCAGCATTTT.

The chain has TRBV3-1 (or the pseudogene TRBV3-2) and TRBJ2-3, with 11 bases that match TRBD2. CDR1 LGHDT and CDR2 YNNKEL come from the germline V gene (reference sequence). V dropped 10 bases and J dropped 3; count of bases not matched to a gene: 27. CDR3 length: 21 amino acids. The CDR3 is CATASPTGLADSWERTDTQYF. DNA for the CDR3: TGTGCCACAGCCTCTCCGACGGGACTAGCGGATAGTTGGGAGAGGACAGATACGCAGTATTTT.

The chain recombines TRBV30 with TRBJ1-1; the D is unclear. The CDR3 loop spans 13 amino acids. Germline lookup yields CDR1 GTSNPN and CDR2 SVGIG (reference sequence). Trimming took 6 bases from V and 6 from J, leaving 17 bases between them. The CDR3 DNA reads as TGTGCCTGCAAAGACGGAGGCAAGGCTGAAGCTTTCTTT. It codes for CACKDGGKAEAFF.

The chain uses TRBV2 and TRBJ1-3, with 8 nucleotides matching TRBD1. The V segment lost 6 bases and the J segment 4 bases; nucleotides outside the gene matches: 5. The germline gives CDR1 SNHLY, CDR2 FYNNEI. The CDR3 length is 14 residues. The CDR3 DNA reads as TGTGCCAGCAGCACAACAGGGGGAGGAAACACCATATATTTT. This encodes CASSTTGGGNTIYF.

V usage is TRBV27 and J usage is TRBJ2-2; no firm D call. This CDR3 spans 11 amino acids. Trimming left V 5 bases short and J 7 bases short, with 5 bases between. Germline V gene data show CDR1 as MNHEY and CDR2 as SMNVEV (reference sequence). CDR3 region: CASSRLGELFF. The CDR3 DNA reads TGTGCCAGCAGTCGTCTCGGGGAGCTGTTTTTT.

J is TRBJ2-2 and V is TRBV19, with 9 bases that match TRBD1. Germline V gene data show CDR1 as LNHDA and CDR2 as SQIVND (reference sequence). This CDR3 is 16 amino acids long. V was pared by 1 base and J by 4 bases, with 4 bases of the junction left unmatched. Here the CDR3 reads CASSIGGQGPTGELFF. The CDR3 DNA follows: TGTGCCAGTAGTATAGGGGGACAGGGCCCCACCGGGGAGCTGTTTTTT. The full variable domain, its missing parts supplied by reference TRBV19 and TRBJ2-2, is DGGITQSPKYLFRKEGQNVTLSCEQNLNHDAMYWYRQDPGQGLRLIYYSQIVNDFQKGDIAEGYSVSREKKESFPLTVTSAQKNPTAFYLCASSIGGQGPTGELFFGEGSRLTVL.

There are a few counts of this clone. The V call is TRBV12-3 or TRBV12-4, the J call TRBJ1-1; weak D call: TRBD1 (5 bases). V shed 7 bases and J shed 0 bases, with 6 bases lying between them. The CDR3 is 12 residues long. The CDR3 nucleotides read TGTGCCAGCAACAGGTTGAACACTGAAGCTTTCTTT. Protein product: CASNRLNTEAFF.

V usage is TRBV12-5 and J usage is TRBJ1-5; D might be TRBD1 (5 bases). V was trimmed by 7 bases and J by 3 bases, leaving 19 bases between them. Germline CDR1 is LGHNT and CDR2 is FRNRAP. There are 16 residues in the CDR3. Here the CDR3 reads CASANSRGFDNQPQHF. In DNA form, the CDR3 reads TGTGCTAGTGCCAACTCAAGGGGATTCGACAATCAGCCCCAGCATTTT.

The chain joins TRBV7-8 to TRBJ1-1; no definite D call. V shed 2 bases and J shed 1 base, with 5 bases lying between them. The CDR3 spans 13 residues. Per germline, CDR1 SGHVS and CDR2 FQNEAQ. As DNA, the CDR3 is TGTGCCAGCAGCTTAATTCGGAACACTGAAGCTTTCTTT. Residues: CASSLIRNTEAFF.